This T cell receptor beta chain emerged from a study of CD8 T cells in ankylosing spondylitis listed by TCRdb under 2017. With respect to the entire study: T cell receptor beta repertoires were profiled in healthy donors and ankylosing spondylitis patients so that disease-linked TCR variants could be found. Peripheral blood samples were taken, and synovial fluid was additionally collected from ankylosing spondylitis patients. The full study cohort comprised 25 ankylosing spondylitis patients and approximately 100 healthy donors. Findings and caveats that apply to the study as a whole: A TCR beta motif of several highly homologous amino acid variants appeared characteristic of blood from ankylosing spondylitis patients. The disease-linked clones had a CD8+ phenotype and were found at relatively low frequencies in peripheral blood. Significant enrichment of the disease-linked clones was reported in matched synovial fluid samples from ankylosing spondylitis patients. Some of the motif variants had been reported before in the synovial fluid and blood of reactive arthritis patients, a finding that suggests common disease-initiation mechanisms.

This clonotype was detected many times. There is no known antigen for this receptor. No clone much larger than this one lies a single base away; base qualities are absent. The germline V gene (reference sequence) yields DFQATT for CDR1 and SNEGSKA for CDR2. V drops 1 base and J drops 8 bases, leaving 12 bases in between. The CDR3 measures 13 amino acids from cysteine to phenylalanine. Kept here is only the CDR3 DNA, which spans 39 bases and is read in frame from base 1. Sequencing relied on an Illumina HiSeq 2500. TCR beta libraries were prepared by quantitative 5'-RACE with molecular barcodes. On the study's bioinformatics: A new computational method, built on a probabilistic model of VDJ rearrangement, was used to identify disease-linked TCR variants. TCRdb ran its own pipeline on the public reads, namely fastp trimming at Q25 and MiXCR clone calling, and kept in-frame beta chains. CDR3 protein duplicates are merged, each entry listing the most common genes and DNA. The V and J calls were determined by TCRdb, not by the authors. This sample gives approximately 240,000 distinct CDR3 sequences in total; about 11% of them show up just once. The ten largest make up about 3% of the sample.

The TCR sequence derives from a male donor with ankylosing spondylitis or in good health (not recorded which). The rearranged chain carries TRBV20-1 and TRBJ2-1; possibly the D gene is TRBD2, per 6 matching bases. Sequenced: blood, either unsorted or a sorted T cell fraction (not recorded which). The CDR3 region has the sequence CSARAGRLDEQFF. The DNA sequence follows: TGCAGTGCTAGAGCGGGGAGGCTCGATGAGCAGTTCTTC.